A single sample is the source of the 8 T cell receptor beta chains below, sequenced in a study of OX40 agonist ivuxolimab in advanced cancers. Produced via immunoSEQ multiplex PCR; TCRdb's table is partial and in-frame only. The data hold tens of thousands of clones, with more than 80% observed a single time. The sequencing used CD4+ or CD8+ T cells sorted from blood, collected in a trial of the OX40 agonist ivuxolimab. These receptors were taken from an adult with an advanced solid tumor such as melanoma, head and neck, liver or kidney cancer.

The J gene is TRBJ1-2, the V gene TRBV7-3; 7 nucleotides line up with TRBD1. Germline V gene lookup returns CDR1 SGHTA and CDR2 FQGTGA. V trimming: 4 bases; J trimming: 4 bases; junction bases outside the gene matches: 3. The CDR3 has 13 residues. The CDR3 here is CASSSGQPYGYTF. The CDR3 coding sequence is TGTGCCAGCAGCTCGGGACAGCCCTATGGCTACACCTTC.

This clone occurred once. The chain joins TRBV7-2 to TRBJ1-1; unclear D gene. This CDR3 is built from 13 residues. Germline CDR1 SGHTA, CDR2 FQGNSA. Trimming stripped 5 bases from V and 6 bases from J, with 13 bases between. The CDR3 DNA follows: TGTGCCAGCAGCCCCACCACATCTCCTGAAGCTTTCTTT. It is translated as CASSPTTSPEAFF.

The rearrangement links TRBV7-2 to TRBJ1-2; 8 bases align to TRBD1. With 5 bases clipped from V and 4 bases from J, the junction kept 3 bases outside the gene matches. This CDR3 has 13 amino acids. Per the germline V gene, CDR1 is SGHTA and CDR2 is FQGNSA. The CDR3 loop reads CASSADRGYGYTF. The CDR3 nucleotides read TGTGCCAGCAGCGCCGACAGGGGCTATGGCTACACCTTC.

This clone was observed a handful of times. The chain's CDR3 is CASTDRDHQPQHF. The CDR3 nucleotides read TGTGCCAGTACTGACAGGGACCATCAGCCCCAGCATTTT. This chain links TRBV19 with TRBJ1-5, with 7 bases lining up with TRBD1. CDR3 length equals 13 residues. J gave up 5 bases and V 7 bases, and 5 bases lay outside the gene matches. CDR1 and CDR2 from the germline V gene are LNHDA and SQIVND (reference sequence).

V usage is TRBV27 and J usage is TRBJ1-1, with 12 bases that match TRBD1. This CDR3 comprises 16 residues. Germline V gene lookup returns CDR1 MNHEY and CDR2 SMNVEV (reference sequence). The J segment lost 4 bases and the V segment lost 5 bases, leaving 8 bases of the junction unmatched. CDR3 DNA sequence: TGTGCCAGCAGTCTCCGGCGGGGACAGGGGGCCACTGAAGCTTTCTTT. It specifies CASSLRRGQGATEAFF.

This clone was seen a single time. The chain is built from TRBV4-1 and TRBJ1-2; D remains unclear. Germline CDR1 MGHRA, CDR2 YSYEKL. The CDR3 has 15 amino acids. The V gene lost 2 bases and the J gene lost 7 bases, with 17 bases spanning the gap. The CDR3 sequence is CASSQHPTGSGGYTF. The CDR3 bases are TGCGCCAGCAGCCAACATCCAACGGGGTCAGGTGGCTACACCTTC.

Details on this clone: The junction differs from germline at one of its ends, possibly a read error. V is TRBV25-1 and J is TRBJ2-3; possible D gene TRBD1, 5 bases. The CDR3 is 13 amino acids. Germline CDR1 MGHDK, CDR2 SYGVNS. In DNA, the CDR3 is TGTGCCAGCAATGAAGGGGGCACAGATACGCAGTATTTT. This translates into CASNEGGTDTQYF. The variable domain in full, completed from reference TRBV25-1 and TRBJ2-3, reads EADIYQTPRYLVIGTGKKITLECSQTMGHDKMYWYQQDPGMELHLIHYSYGVNSTEKGDLSSESTVSRIRTEHFPLTLESARPSHTSQYLCASNEGGTDTQYFGPGTRLTVL.

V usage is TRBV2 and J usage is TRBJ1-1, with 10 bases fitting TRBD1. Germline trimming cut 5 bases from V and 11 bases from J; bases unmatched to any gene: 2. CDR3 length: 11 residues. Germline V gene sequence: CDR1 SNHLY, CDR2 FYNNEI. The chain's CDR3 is CASSWDRGAFF. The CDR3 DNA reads TGTGCCAGCAGTTGGGACAGGGGTGCTTTCTTT.